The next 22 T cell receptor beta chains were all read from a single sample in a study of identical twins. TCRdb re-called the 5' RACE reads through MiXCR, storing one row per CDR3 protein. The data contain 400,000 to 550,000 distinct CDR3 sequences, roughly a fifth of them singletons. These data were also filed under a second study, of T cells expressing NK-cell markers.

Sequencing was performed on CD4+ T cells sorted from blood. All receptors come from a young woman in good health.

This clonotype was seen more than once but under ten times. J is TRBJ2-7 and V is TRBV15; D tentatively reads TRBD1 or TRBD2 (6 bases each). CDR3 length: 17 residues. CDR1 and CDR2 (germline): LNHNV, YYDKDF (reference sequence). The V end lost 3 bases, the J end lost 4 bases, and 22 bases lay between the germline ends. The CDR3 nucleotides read TGTGCCACCAGCAGTGCATTGGGAAGGGGGGTCCCGTACGAGCAGTACTTC. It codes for CATSSALGRGVPYEQYF.

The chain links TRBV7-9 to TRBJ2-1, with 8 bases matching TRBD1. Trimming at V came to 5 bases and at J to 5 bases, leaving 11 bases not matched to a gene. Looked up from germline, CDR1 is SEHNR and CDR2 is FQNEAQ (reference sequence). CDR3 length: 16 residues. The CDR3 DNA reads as TGTGCCAGCAGCGTCCAGGGGGCGCTGGGGAACAATGAGCAGTTCTTC. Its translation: CASSVQGALGNNEQFF.

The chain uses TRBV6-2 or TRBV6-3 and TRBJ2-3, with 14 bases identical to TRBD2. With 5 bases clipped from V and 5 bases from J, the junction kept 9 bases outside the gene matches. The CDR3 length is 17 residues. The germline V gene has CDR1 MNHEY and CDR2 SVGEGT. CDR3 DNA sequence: TGTGCCAGCAGTACCCGACTAGCGGGAGGGCCCGAAGATACGCAGTATTTT. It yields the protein CASSTRLAGGPEDTQYF.

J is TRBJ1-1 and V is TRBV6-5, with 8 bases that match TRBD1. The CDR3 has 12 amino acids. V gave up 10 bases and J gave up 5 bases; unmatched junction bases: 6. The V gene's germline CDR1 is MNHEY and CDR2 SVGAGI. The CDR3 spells CANLQGGTEAFF. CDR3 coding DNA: TGTGCCAACCTACAGGGGGGGACTGAAGCTTTCTTT.

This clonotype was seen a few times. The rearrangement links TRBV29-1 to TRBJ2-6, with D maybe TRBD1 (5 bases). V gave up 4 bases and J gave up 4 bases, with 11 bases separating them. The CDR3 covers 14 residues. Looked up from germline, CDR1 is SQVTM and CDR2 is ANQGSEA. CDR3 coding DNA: TGCAGCGTTGTAGCACAGGCGGGGGCCAACGTCCTGACTTTC. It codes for CSVVAQAGANVLTF.

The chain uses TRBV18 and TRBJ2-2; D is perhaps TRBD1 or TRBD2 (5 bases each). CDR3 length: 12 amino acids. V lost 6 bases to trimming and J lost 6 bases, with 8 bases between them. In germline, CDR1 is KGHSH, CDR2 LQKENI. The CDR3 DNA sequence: TGTGCCAGCTCCCAGGGAGCCGGGGAGCTGTTTTTT. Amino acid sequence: CASSQGAGELFF. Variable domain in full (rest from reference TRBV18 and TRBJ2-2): NAGVMQNPRHLVRRRGQEARLRCSPMKGHSHVYWYRQLPEEGLKFMVYLQKENIIDESGMPKERFSAEFPKEGPSILRIQQVVRGDSAAYFCASSQGAGELFFGEGSRLTVL.

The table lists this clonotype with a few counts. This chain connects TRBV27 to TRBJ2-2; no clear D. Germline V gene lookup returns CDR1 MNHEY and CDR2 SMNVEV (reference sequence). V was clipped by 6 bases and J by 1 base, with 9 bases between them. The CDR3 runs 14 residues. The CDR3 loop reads CASRHQRNTGELFF. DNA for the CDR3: TGTGCCAGCAGACACCAGAGGAACACCGGGGAGCTGTTTTTT.

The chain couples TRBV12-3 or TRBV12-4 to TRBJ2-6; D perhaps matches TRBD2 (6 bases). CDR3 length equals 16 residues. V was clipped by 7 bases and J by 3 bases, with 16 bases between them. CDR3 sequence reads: CASTGGRERGANVLTF. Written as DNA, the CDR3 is TGTGCCAGCACCGGGGGTCGAGAACGTGGGGCCAACGTCCTGACTTTC.

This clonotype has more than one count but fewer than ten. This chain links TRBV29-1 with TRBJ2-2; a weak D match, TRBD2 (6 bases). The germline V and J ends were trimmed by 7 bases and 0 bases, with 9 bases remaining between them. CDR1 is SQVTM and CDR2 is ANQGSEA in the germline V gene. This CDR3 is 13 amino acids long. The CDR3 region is CSAGGTNTGELFF. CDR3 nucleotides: TGCAGCGCTGGGGGGACGAACACCGGGGAGCTGTTTTTT.

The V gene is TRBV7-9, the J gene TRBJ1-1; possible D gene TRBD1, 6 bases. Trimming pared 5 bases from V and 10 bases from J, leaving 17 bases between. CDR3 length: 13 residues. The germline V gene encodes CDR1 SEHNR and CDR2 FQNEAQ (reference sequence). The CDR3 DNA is TGTGCCAGCAGCGGGATTCAGGGGAGGGTAGCTTTCTTT. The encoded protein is CASSGIQGRVAFF.

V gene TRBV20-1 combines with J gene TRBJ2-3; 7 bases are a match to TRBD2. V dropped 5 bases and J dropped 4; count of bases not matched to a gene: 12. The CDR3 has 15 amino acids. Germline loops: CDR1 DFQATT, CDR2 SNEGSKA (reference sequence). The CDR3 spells CSAPRTSRVADTQYF. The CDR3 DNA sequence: TGCAGTGCTCCAAGGACTAGTCGGGTGGCAGATACGCAGTATTTT.

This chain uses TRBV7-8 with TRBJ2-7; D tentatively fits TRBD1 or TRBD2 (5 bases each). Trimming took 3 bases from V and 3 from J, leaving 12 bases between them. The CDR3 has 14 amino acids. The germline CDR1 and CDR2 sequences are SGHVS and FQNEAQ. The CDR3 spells CASSFGTFDYEQYF. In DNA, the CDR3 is TGTGCCAGCAGCTTCGGGACCTTCGACTACGAGCAGTACTTC.

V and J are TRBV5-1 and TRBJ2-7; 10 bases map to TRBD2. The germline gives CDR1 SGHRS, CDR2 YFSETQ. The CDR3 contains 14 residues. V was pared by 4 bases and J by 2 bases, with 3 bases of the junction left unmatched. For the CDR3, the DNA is TGCGCCAGCAGCGGACTAGCGGCCACCTACGAGCAGTACTTC. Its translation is CASSGLAATYEQYF.

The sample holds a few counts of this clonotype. This CDR3 is CASSAQTGANYGYTF. Written as DNA, the CDR3 is TGTGCCAGCAGCGCTCAGACAGGAGCCAACTATGGCTACACCTTC. The chain joins TRBV7-2 to TRBJ1-2; tentative D call: TRBD1 (6 bases). V lost 5 bases and J lost 2, with 15 bases in between. This CDR3 is built from 15 residues. From germline, CDR1 is SGHTA and CDR2 FQGNSA.

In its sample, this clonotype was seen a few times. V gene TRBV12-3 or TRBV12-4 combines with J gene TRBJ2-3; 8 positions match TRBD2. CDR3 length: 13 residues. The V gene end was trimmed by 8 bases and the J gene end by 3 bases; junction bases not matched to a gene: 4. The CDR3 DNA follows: TGTGCCAGCGCAAGCGGGAGAACAGATACGCAGTATTTT. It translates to CASASGRTDTQYF.

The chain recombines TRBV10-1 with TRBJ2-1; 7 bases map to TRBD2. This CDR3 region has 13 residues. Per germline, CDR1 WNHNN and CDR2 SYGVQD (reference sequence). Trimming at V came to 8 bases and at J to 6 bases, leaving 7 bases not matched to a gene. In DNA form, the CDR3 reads TGCGCCAGCGGTAGCGGGCTTATCAATGAGCAGTTCTTC. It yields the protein CASGSGLINEQFF.

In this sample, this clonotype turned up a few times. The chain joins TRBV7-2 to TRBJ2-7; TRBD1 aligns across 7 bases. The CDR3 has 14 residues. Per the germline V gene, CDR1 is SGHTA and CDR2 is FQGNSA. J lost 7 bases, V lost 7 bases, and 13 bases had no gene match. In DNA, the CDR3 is TGTGCCAGCATTAAGGAGAGGGGGCTGGGGGAGCAGTACTTC. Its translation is CASIKERGLGEQYF. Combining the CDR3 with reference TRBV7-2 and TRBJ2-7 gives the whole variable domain GAGVSQSPSNKVTEKGKDVELRCDPISGHTALYWYRQSLGQGLEFLIYFQGNSAPDKSGLPSDRFSAERTGGSVSTLTIQRTQQEDSAVYLCASIKERGLGEQYFGPGTRLTVT.

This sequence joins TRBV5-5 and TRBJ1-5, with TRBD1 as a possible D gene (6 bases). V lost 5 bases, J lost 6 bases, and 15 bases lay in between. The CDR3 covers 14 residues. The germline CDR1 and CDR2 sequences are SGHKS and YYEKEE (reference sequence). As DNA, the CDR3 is TGTGCCAGCAGTTCGAGGGGGGAGAGTCAGCCCCAGCATTTT. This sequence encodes CASSSRGESQPQHF.

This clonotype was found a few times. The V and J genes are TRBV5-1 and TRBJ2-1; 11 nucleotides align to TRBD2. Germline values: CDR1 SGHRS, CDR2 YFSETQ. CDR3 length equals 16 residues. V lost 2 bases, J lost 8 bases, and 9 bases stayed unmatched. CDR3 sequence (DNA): TGCGCCAGCAGCTTACTGACTAGCGGGAATCACCATGAGCAGTTCTTC. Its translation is CASSLLTSGNHHEQFF.

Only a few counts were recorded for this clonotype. The CDR3 bases are TGCAGTGCTCTCAGGGGGGAACTGTTTTTT. It specifies CSALRGELFF. This chain links TRBV20-1 with TRBJ1-4; TRBD1 matches 7 bases. The CDR3 totals 10 residues. CDR1 and CDR2 (germline): DFQATT, SNEGSKA (reference sequence). Trimming took 5 bases from V and 12 from J; bases not matched to a gene: 3.

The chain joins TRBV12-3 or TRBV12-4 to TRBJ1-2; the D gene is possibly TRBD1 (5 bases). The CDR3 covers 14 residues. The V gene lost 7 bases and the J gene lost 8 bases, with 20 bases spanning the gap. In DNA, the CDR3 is TGTGCCAGCAATTTGAGGGACCAAAGGGGAGGCTACACCTTC. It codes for CASNLRDQRGGYTF.

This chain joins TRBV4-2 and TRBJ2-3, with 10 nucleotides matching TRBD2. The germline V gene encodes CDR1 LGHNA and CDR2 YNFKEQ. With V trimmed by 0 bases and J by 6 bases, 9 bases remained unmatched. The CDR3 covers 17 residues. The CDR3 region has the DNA TGTGCCAGCAGCCAAGATGACCTAGCGGGGGTGGGGGATACGCAGTATTTT. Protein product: CASSQDDLAGVGDTQYF.